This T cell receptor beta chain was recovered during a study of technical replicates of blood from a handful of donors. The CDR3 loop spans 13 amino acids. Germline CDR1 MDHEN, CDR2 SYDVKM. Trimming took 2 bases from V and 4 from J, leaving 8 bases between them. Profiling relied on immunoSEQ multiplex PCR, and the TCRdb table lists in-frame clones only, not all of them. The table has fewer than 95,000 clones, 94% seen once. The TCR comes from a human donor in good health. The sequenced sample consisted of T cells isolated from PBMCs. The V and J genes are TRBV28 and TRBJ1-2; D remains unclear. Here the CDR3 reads CASSLLGSYGYTF. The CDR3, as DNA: TGTGCCAGCAGTTTACTTGGCAGCTATGGCTACACCTTC.